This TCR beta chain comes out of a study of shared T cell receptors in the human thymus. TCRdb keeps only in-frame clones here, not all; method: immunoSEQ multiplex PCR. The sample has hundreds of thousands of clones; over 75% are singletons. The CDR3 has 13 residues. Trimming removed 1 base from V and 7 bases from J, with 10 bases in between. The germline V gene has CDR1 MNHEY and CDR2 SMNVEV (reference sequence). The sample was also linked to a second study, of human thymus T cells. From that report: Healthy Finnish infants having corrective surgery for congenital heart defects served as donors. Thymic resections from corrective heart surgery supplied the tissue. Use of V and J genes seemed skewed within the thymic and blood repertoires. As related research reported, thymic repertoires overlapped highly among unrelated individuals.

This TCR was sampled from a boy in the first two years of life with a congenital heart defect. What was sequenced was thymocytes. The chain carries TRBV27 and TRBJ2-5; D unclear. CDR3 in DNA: TGTGCCAGCAGTTTATGGCCAGGTGGGACCCAGTACTTC. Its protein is CASSLWPGGTQYF.